This TCR beta chain appears in the sequencing data of a study of spatial heterogeneity in lung cancer. Study-level background: PBMC samples from follow-up, where available, were sequenced a median of around 22 months after resection. Raw reads contained each unique TCR and UMI combination more than ten times on average.

TCRdb re-analysed the 5' RACE reads in MiXCR, keeping a single row per CDR3 protein. The sample lists about 27,000 distinct CDR3 sequences; about 5.3% were seen once. This clonotype was found a few times. Time point described: blood at routine non-recurrence follow-up after resection. The CDR3 covers 17 residues. The V gene's germline CDR1 is SGHRS and CDR2 YFSETQ. Trimming cost V 0 bases and J 1 base; bases outside gene matches: 6. The V call is TRBV5-1, the J call TRBJ2-3; 9 positions match TRBD2. The TCR comes from a female donor with early-stage non-small cell lung cancer. This specimen was PBMCs, taken at follow-up. CDR3: CASSLAGLARGTDTQYF. In DNA form, the CDR3 reads TGCGCCAGCAGCTTGGCAGGACTAGCGCGGGGCACAGATACGCAGTATTTT.